Following are 8 T cell receptor beta chains from one sample sequenced in a study of identical twins. TCRdb redid the calling of the 5' RACE reads with MiXCR, one entry per CDR3 protein. The sample records a few hundred thousand distinct CDR3 sequences, around 8.8% being singletons. The sample also formed part of further work on yellow fever vaccine responses in identical twins.

The sample consisted of CD8+ T cells sorted from blood. The receptors derive from a woman under 30 in good health.

In DNA form, the CDR3 reads TGCGCCAGCAGCCATGGGGTGACGGGAGGGGACAATGAGCAGTTCTTC. Protein: CASSHGVTGGDNEQFF. The chain couples TRBV4-3 to TRBJ2-1, with 8 bases aligning to TRBD2. Germline V CDR1 and CDR2: LGHNA, YSLEER. CDR3 length: 16 amino acids. Losses at the gene ends were 3 bases for V and 5 bases for J; bases not matched to a gene: 9.

The genes are TRBV24-1 and TRBJ2-5; TRBD2 might be the D (6 bases). Looked up from germline, CDR1 is KGHDR and CDR2 is SFDVKD. V was shortened by 4 bases and J by 1 base, with 18 bases between the two germline ends. The CDR3 extends over 17 amino acids. CDR3 sequence (DNA): TGTGCCACCAGTGAACCCGGGACTTTATATCGCCAAGAGACCCAGTACTTC. Protein: CATSEPGTLYRQETQYF.

The rearrangement links TRBV3-1 to TRBJ1-2; D ambiguous. The CDR3 extends over 13 amino acids. The germline gives CDR1 LGHDT, CDR2 YNNKEL (reference sequence). V lost 5 bases, J lost 2 bases, and 9 bases lay in between. The CDR3 spells CASSITVNYGYTF. CDR3 nucleotides: TGTGCCAGCAGCATCACAGTCAACTATGGCTACACCTTC.

The J gene is TRBJ2-7, the V gene TRBV27, with a possible D match to TRBD2 (6 bases). V shed 2 bases and J shed 3 bases, with 8 bases lying between them. Germline V lookup: CDR1 MNHEY, CDR2 SMNVEV (reference sequence). The CDR3 extends over 13 amino acids. The CDR3 region is CASSLAGFYEQYF. The CDR3 DNA sequence: TGTGCCAGCAGTTTAGCGGGGTTCTACGAGCAGTACTTC.

This clonotype was observed at least ten times. This rearrangement joins TRBV4-3 to TRBJ2-7, with D possibly called TRBD1 or TRBD2 (6 bases each). Trimming stripped 4 bases from V and 5 bases from J, with 12 bases between. This CDR3 contains 13 residues. CDR1 and CDR2 (germline): LGHNA, YSLEER. The CDR3 region has the DNA TGCGCCAGCAGCCCCAAGGGGGGCCACGAGCAGTACTTC. Translated, it gives CASSPKGGHEQYF.

The V gene is TRBV25-1, the J gene TRBJ1-4; D unclear. This CDR3 is built from 13 residues. V dropped 4 bases and J dropped 7 bases, with 10 bases sitting between them. Germline lookup yields CDR1 MGHDK and CDR2 SYGVNS. Here the CDR3 DNA reads TGTGCCAGCAGTGTCCGGCTCCTTGAAAAACTGTTTTTT. It is translated as CASSVRLLEKLFF.

The chain has TRBV11-2 and TRBJ2-3, with 13 nucleotides matching TRBD2. V gave up 5 bases and J gave up 0 bases; unmatched junction bases: 11. Germline-derived CDR1 and CDR2 are SGHAT and FQNNGV. CDR3 size: 19 residues. In DNA, the CDR3 is TGTGCCAGCAGCCCCCTGCCGGGACTAGCGGGATCTAGCACAGATACGCAGTATTTT. It encodes CASSPLPGLAGSSTDTQYF. Full variable domain (remainder filled in from reference TRBV11-2 and TRBJ2-3): EAGVAQSPRYKIIEKRQSVAFWCNPISGHATLYWYQQILGQGPKLLIQFQNNGVVDDSQLPKDRFSAERLKGVDSTLKIQPAKLEDSAVYLCASSPLPGLAGSSTDTQYFGPGTRLTVL.

This clonotype was recorded many times. One end of the junction does not line up with germline, which may come from a read error. The chain couples TRBV7-7 to TRBJ2-1; 7 bases are shared with TRBD2. This CDR3 has 16 amino acids. Germline V gene lookup returns CDR1 SSHAT and CDR2 FNYEAQ (reference sequence). The CDR3 spells CASSLGRGSSYNEQFF. The CDR3 DNA reads as TGTGCTAGCAGCTTAGGTCGCGGGAGCTCCTACAATGAGCAGTTCTTC.